These 8 T cell receptor beta chains came from one sample sequenced in a study of blood T cells in healthy people across ages. A J-beta primer mix and a sample-barcoded 5' primer were used in a second PCR of about 6 to 12 cycles. TCRdb redid the calling of the 5' RACE reads with MiXCR, one entry per CDR3 protein. Among approximately 830,000 distinct CDR3 sequences, roughly 60% were seen once, and the ten largest hold about a quarter. Sequenced: blood. These receptors were collected from a man aged 25-45 years in good health.

The chain has TRBV2 and TRBJ1-2; 10 bases match TRBD1. Germline V CDR1 and CDR2: SNHLY, FYNNEI. Trimming took 4 bases from V and 2 from J; bases not matched to a gene: 4. This CDR3 has 15 residues. The CDR3, as DNA: TGTGCCAGCAGTGGCCCGGGACAGGGGAACTATGGCTACACCTTC. Protein: CASSGPGQGNYGYTF.

This clonotype was found once. The genes are TRBV29-1 and TRBJ2-7; possible D gene TRBD1, 6 bases. The CDR3 is made up of 12 amino acids. V lost 7 bases and J 2 bases, leaving 12 bases between the germline ends. From germline, CDR1 is SQVTM and CDR2 ANQGSEA. The CDR3 loop is CSAETGAYEQYF. CDR3 DNA: TGCAGCGCGGAGACAGGAGCCTACGAGCAGTACTTC.

The rearrangement joins TRBV7-2 to TRBJ1-5; D gene ambiguous. The germline V gene encodes CDR1 SGHTA and CDR2 FQGNSA. V lost 3 bases and J lost 2, with 14 bases in between. The CDR3 sequence is 16 residues long. The CDR3 nucleotides are TGTGCCAGCAGCTTCAGAAAGGGTAGGGGCAATCAGCCCCAGCATTTT. Residues: CASSFRKGRGNQPQHF.

The chain uses TRBV28 and TRBJ2-3, with D possibly matching TRBD1 (6 bases). Germline CDR1 reads MDHEN; CDR2 reads SYDVKM. CDR3 length: 18 amino acids. The V gene lost 7 bases and the J gene lost 0 bases, with 23 bases spanning the gap. CDR3 in DNA: TGTGCCAGCATCTTAGGTGGGGGCCAGGGAACTAGCACAGATACGCAGTATTTT. Translation gives CASILGGGQGTSTDTQYF.

This chain joins TRBV12-5 and TRBJ2-1; the D is unclear. There are 12 residues in the CDR3. Trimming took 1 base from V and 8 from J, leaving 6 bases between them. CDR1 is LGHNT, CDR2 FRNRAP, per germline. In nucleotides, the CDR3 is TGTGCTAGTGGTTTGGGTGGGGATGAGCAGTTCTTC. This sequence encodes CASGLGGDEQFF.

The chain joins TRBV9 to TRBJ2-3; the match to TRBD1 covers 7 bases. CDR3 length equals 16 residues. Germline CDR1 reads SGDLS; CDR2 reads YYNGEE. Trimming took 3 bases from V and 2 from J; bases not matched to a gene: 9. CDR3 DNA sequence: TGTGCCAGCAGCGCCCGACAGGGTTCCTACACAGATACGCAGTATTTT. Its translation: CASSARQGSYTDTQYF.

The V call is TRBV6-2 or TRBV6-3, the J call TRBJ1-5; no clear D. The V gene's germline CDR1 is MNHEY and CDR2 SVGEGT. Trimming cost V 2 bases and J 11 bases, with 13 bases left between them. There are 13 residues in the CDR3. The CDR3 loop is CASSYPSAPAQHF. CDR3 nucleotides: TGTGCCAGCAGTTACCCCTCGGCCCCGGCCCAGCATTTT.

As to this clonotype: A read error is possible here, since a much larger clone lies one base away. V is TRBV7-2 and J is TRBJ2-5; D uncertain. The CDR3 contains 13 residues. V lost 3 bases and J 2 bases, leaving 7 bases between the germline ends. Per germline, CDR1 SGHTA and CDR2 FQGNSA. The CDR3 DNA reads as TGTGCCAGCAGCTTCGTGGTACAAGAGACCCAGTACTTC. Translating gives CASSFVVQETQYF.